This T cell receptor beta chain was sequenced during a study of neurological immune-mediated disorders. Each CDR3 protein gets one entry after TCRdb re-called the 5' RACE reads with MiXCR. Among under 60,000 distinct CDR3 sequences, 20% to 30% were seen once, and the ten largest hold roughly 25%. This clonotype has ten or more counts. The clonotype originates from a woman aged 70 to 79 in good health. Specimen: PBMCs.

The CDR3: CASSLSGQGDRAFF. DNA of the CDR3: TGCGCCAGCAGCTTGTCCGGACAAGGGGATCGAGCTTTCTTT. The chain has TRBV5-1 and TRBJ1-1, with D tentatively TRBD1 (5 bases). The CDR3 is 14 amino acids. V was clipped by 1 base and J by 10 bases, with 17 bases between them. The germline CDR1 and CDR2 sequences are SGHRS and YFSETQ.